This TCR beta chain was found in a study of blood T cell repertoires in COVID-19. This CDR3 is 15 amino acids long. Trimming removed 4 bases from V and 3 bases from J; junction bases left unmatched: 6. Per the germline V gene, CDR1 is MNHEY and CDR2 is SVGAGI. Measured with immunoSEQ multiplex PCR; TCRdb has only the in-frame clones, and not every one. The sample lists under 400,000 clones; approximately 89% were seen once. The chain couples TRBV6-5 to TRBJ2-7; 10 bases are shared with TRBD2. Sequenced input: peripheral blood. The origin of this receptor is a woman aged 60 to 75 with COVID-19, enrolled during active disease. CDR3 in DNA: TGTGCCAGCAGTTTAAGCGGGGGGGCGAACTACGAGCAGTACTTC. This gives the protein CASSLSGGANYEQYF.